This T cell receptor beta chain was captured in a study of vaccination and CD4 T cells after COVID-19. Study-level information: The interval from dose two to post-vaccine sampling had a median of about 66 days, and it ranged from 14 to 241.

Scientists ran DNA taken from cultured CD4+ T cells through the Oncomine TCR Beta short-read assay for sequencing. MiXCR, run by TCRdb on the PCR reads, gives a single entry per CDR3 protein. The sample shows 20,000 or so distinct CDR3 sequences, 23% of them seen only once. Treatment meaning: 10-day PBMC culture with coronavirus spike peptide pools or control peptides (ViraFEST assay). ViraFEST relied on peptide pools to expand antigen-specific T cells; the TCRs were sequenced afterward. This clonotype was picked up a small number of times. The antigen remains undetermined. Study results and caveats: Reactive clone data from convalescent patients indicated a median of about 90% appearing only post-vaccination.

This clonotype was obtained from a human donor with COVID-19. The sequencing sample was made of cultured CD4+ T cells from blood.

CDR3 DNA sequence: TGCAGCGGAATGGACCCCGTCAATCAGCCCCAGCATTTT. This codes for CSGMDPVNQPQHF. The chain uses TRBV20-1 and TRBJ1-5; D call uncertain. This CDR3 is built from 13 residues. Germline V gives CDR1 DFQATT, CDR2 SNEGSKA (reference sequence).